The clone carrying this T cell receptor (beta chain) was recorded at least ten times. This sample stems from a study of Graves' ophthalmopathy and Graves' hyperthyroidism. Overall study: Peripheral blood sampling occurred at initial diagnosis, before any treatment.

Over 18 months of follow-up, stable hyperthyroidism required that no ophthalmopathy appear. Patients in the hyperthyroidism group, adults aged 18 to 65, were newly diagnosed, under 2 months' duration. Researchers turned away patients with other autoimmune diseases, uncontrolled infections, pregnancy or lactation. Beta-chain TCR CDR3 regions were amplified from RNA transcripts. Scientists carried out first-round RT-PCR using HTBI primers and then a second-round multiplex PCR. TCRdb independently ran MiXCR on the multiplex PCR reads; one entry per CDR3 protein. The data show roughly 610,000 distinct CDR3 sequences, roughly 20% seen once. V was pared by 8 bases and J by 4 bases, with 21 bases between. The CDR3 is made up of 15 amino acids. Germline V gene lookup returns CDR1 MNHEY and CDR2 SVGAGI.

This chain connects TRBV6-5 to TRBJ2-7; perhaps TRBD2 as D (6 bases). The sequence came from a young woman with stable Graves' hyperthyroidism. Some clones in this sample may be carry-over from other donors' samples. Sequencing input: peripheral blood. For the CDR3, the DNA is TGTGCCAGCCTGTTGGGAGCTGGGGGGTTTTACGAGCAGTACTTC. Translated: CASLLGAGGFYEQYF.